The 21 T cell receptor beta chains below were found in one sample sequenced in a study of blood T cell repertoires in COVID-19 (dated by TCRdb to the early 2020s). Preparation of the library involved the immunoSEQ multiplex PCR assay. Here the immuneACCESS table is served through TCRdb, limited to in-frame sequences with V and J called. Missing clones are a known gap in these copies; in checked studies unresolved V genes cover under half, and the rest lacks a known reason. The sample has 250,000 to 300,000 clones on record, about nine tenths of them singletons. The top ten hold roughly 2.1% of the sample. Source material: peripheral blood. The receptors stem from a man aged 50 or older with acute or convalescent COVID-19.

The chain uses TRBV9 and TRBJ1-1; TRBD1 might be the D (5 bases). Trimming stripped 0 bases from V and 1 base from J, with 10 bases between. This CDR3 has 15 residues. Germline V lookup: CDR1 SGDLS, CDR2 YYNGEE. In DNA form, the CDR3 reads TGTGCCAGCAGCGTAGCCCTTGGGGCGAACACTGAAGCTTTCTTT. Translated, it gives CASSVALGANTEAFF.

To note about this clone: The same CDR3 is also encoded by other DNA sequences in this sample. The chain couples TRBV6-5 to TRBJ1-5; tentative D call: TRBD1 (6 bases). This CDR3 region has 14 residues. In germline, CDR1 is MNHEY, CDR2 SVGAGI. Trimming left V 6 bases short and J 2 bases short, with 11 bases between. The CDR3 sequence: CASSPAGGNQPQHF. The CDR3 coding sequence is TGTGCCAGCAGCCCGGCAGGGGGCAATCAGCCCCAGCATTTT.

The rearrangement links TRBV7-9 to TRBJ2-5, with TRBD2 matching over 8 bases. CDR3 size: 15 residues. V lost 5 bases and J lost 6; bases outside the gene matches: 11. CDR1 and CDR2 from the germline V gene are SEHNR and FQNEAQ (reference sequence). CDR3 in DNA: TGTGCCAGCAGCCCGCCGGGACTAGGCGGGAAGACCCAGTACTTC. This gives the protein CASSPPGLGGKTQYF.

This sequence joins TRBV15 and TRBJ1-2; D remains ambiguous. Germline values: CDR1 LNHNV, CDR2 YYDKDF (reference sequence). The CDR3 extends over 15 amino acids. V was shortened by 3 bases and J by 4 bases, with 15 bases between the two germline ends. CDR3 sequence reads: CATSRGPTPSYGYTF. The CDR3 coding sequence is TGTGCCACCAGCAGGGGCCCCACCCCGAGCTATGGCTACACCTTC.

This clone is a singleton in its sample. V and J are TRBV7-9 and TRBJ1-2, with D perhaps TRBD1 (6 bases). CDR3 length: 14 amino acids. Germline V gives CDR1 SEHNR, CDR2 FQNEAQ (reference sequence). V was shortened by 4 bases and J by 3 bases, with 12 bases between the two germline ends. Here the CDR3 DNA reads TGTGCCAGCAGCTCAACAGGGTTGCACTATGGCTACACCTTC. Encoded protein: CASSSTGLHYGYTF.

The chain links TRBV10-1 to TRBJ2-7; TRBD1 aligns across 8 bases. Looked up from germline, CDR1 is WNHNN and CDR2 is SYGVQD (reference sequence). The length of the CDR3 is 13 residues. The V and J ends lost 6 bases and 5 bases, in that order; junction bases with no gene match: 6. The CDR3 loop is CASSDRGDHEQYF. The DNA for the CDR3 is TGCGCCAGCAGCGACAGGGGCGATCACGAGCAGTACTTC.

The genes are TRBV4-2 and TRBJ1-2; 8 nucleotides agree with TRBD1. Germline values: CDR1 LGHNA, CDR2 YNFKEQ. The ends lost 5 bases at V and 3 bases at J; junction bases unmatched: 5. This CDR3 has 14 residues. The chain's CDR3 is CASSELTGDYGYTF. CDR3 sequence (DNA): TGTGCCAGCAGCGAGCTGACAGGGGACTATGGCTACACCTTC.

This rearrangement joins TRBV6-5 to TRBJ1-1; D gene unclear. The germline CDR1 and CDR2 sequences are MNHEY and SVGAGI. The CDR3 runs to 14 residues. Trimming pared 4 bases from V and 7 bases from J, leaving 16 bases between. The CDR3 nucleotides are TGTGCCAGCAGTTCCCACCAAGGAGTAGGTGAAGCTTTCTTT. Amino acids: CASSSHQGVGEAFF.

Many counts were recorded for this clone. The chain employs TRBV18 and TRBJ1-1, with TRBD1 as a possible D gene (5 bases). There are 14 residues in the CDR3. Germline V gene lookup returns CDR1 KGHSH and CDR2 LQKENI. V lost 2 bases, J lost 2 bases, and 9 bases lay in between. In nucleotides, the CDR3 is TGTGCCAGCTCACCATGGGACTATAACACTGAAGCTTTCTTT. Translation gives CASSPWDYNTEAFF.

The chain carries TRBV3-1 (or the pseudogene TRBV3-2) and TRBJ1-1; D possibly corresponds to TRBD1 (5 bases). This CDR3 region has 16 residues. The germline V gene has CDR1 LGHDT and CDR2 YNNKEL (reference sequence). The V end lost 0 bases, the J end lost 10 bases, and 21 bases lay between the germline ends. The CDR3 reads CASSQDGSAGRAAAFF. The CDR3 DNA reads TGTGCCAGCAGCCAAGATGGGTCCGCAGGGAGGGCTGCAGCTTTCTTT.

The rearrangement joins TRBV3-1 (or the pseudogene TRBV3-2) to TRBJ1-2, with D unresolved. Germline V lookup: CDR1 LGHDT, CDR2 YNNKEL (reference sequence). V was pared by 1 base and J by 6 bases, with 6 bases between. CDR3 length equals 12 residues. The CDR3 bases are TGTGCCAGCAGCCAAGCACAGAATGGCTACACCTTC. Protein sequence: CASSQAQNGYTF.

The chain carries TRBV7-6 and TRBJ2-5, with D possibly being TRBD2 (7 bases). Trimming shortened V by 3 bases and J by 1 base, and 12 bases separated the two germline ends. Germline V CDR1 and CDR2: SGHVS, FNYEAQ. The CDR3 covers 15 residues. As DNA, the CDR3 is TGTGCCAGCAGCTTGCGGGGGCGCGGCCAAGAGACCCAGTACTTC. It translates to CASSLRGRGQETQYF. The whole variable domain, remainder taken from reference TRBV7-6 and TRBJ2-5, is GAGVSQSPRYKVTKRGQDVALRCDPISGHVSLYWYRQALGQGPEFLTYFNYEAQQDKSGLPNDRFSAERPEGSISTLTIQRTEQRDSAMYRCASSLRGRGQETQYFGPGTRLLVL.

The chain links TRBV18 to TRBJ2-7; a weak D match, TRBD1 (5 bases). Germline lookup yields CDR1 KGHSH and CDR2 LQKENI. This CDR3 is built from 14 residues. V shed 3 bases and J shed 0 bases, with 9 bases lying between them. CDR3 loop: CASSPSDSSYEQYF. In DNA, the CDR3 is TGTGCCAGCTCACCCTCTGACAGCTCCTACGAGCAGTACTTC.

The V gene is TRBV27, the J gene TRBJ2-7, with a tentative D call TRBD2 (6 bases). The V gene lost 3 bases and the J gene lost 2 bases, with 14 bases spanning the gap. This CDR3 has 15 residues. Germline assignment: CDR1 MNHEY and CDR2 SMNVEV (reference sequence). The CDR3 loop is CASSFRGSGPYEQYF. The DNA for the CDR3 is TGTGCCAGCAGTTTCCGGGGCAGCGGGCCCTACGAGCAGTACTTC.

The chain combines TRBV6-5 with TRBJ2-3; 8 bases align to TRBD2. V shed 2 bases, J shed 7 bases, and the junction held 8 bases outside the gene matches. This CDR3 region has 15 residues. In germline, CDR1 is MNHEY, CDR2 SVGAGI. The CDR3 DNA reads as TGTGCCAGCAGTTACCCGGGACTAGGGGCAAATACGCAGTATTTT. Its protein is CASSYPGLGANTQYF.

The chain carries TRBV9 and TRBJ2-7; a weak D match, TRBD1 (6 bases). With 0 bases removed from V and 6 bases from J, the gap between germline ends came to 22 bases. The CDR3 totals 17 residues. In germline, CDR1 is SGDLS, CDR2 YYNGEE. The CDR3 here is CASSVEGLGQARGEQYF. CDR3 nucleotide sequence: TGTGCCAGCAGCGTAGAGGGCCTCGGCCAGGCCAGGGGCGAGCAGTACTTC.

The V call is TRBV27, the J call TRBJ1-2; D is unclear. From germline, CDR1 is MNHEY and CDR2 SMNVEV (reference sequence). The CDR3 spans 13 residues. The V and J ends lost 2 bases and 3 bases respectively, with 7 bases between them. The CDR3 nucleotides read TGTGCCAGCAGTTTAGAGGGCCACTATGGCTACACCTTC. This gives the protein CASSLEGHYGYTF.

V usage is TRBV30 and J usage is TRBJ2-4; no firm D call. CDR1 GTSNPN and CDR2 SVGIG come from the germline V gene (reference sequence). Trimming pared 0 bases from V and 3 bases from J, leaving 9 bases between. The CDR3 has 14 amino acids. Here the CDR3 DNA reads TGTGCCTGGAGTGTAACAGCAGGCAAAAACATTCAGTACTTC. Its translation is CAWSVTAGKNIQYF.

This clone was picked up a small number of times. The V call is TRBV7-9, the J call TRBJ1-2; D call uncertain. The CDR3 sequence is 15 residues long. V was pared by 5 bases and J by 6 bases, with 19 bases between. Germline CDR1 and CDR2: SEHNR and FQNEAQ (reference sequence). CDR3 in DNA: TGTGCCAGCAGCCATCCGAGATATGAGAGAGATGGCTACACCTTC. Its translation is CASSHPRYERDGYTF. The variable domain in full, completed from reference TRBV7-9 and TRBJ1-2, reads DTGVSQNPRHKITKRGQNVTFRCDPISEHNRLYWYRQTLGQGPEFLTYFQNEAQLEKSRLLSDRFSAERPKGSFSTLEIQRTEQGDSAMYLCASSHPRYERDGYTFGSGTRLTVV.

The chain employs TRBV5-8 and TRBJ2-3; 16 nucleotides agree with TRBD2. The V segment lost 3 bases and the J segment 1 base; nucleotides outside the gene matches: 5. The CDR3 loop spans 18 amino acids. Germline loops: CDR1 SGHTS, CDR2 YDEGEE. CDR3 residues: CASSSGTSGGGRTDTQYF. CDR3 in DNA: TGTGCCAGCAGCTCCGGGACTAGCGGGGGGGGCCGCACAGATACGCAGTATTTT.

The rearrangement uses TRBV3-1 (or the pseudogene TRBV3-2) and TRBJ2-1; tentatively, D is TRBD1 (5 bases). The CDR3 spans 14 residues. The germline V gene encodes CDR1 LGHDT and CDR2 YNNKEL (reference sequence). Trimming left V 2 bases short and J 6 bases short, with 11 bases between. This chain's CDR3 is CASSQLTGLNEQFF. The CDR3 nucleotides are TGTGCCAGCAGCCAATTAACAGGCCTCAATGAGCAGTTCTTC.